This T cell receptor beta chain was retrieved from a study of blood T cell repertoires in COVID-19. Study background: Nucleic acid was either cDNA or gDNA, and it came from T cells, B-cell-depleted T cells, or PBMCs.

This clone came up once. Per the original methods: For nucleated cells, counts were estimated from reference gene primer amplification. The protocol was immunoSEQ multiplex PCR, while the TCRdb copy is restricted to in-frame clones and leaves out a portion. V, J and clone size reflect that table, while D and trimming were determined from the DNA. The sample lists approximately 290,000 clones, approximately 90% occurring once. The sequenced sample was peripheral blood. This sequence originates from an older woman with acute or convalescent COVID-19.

In nucleotides, the CDR3 is TGTGCCAGCAGCCAGACTAGCGGGGGAGGGGAGACCCAGTACTTC. Translated, it gives CASSQTSGGGETQYF. The chain joins TRBV7-2 to TRBJ2-5; 12 positions match TRBD2. Losses at the gene ends were 5 bases for V and 5 bases for J; bases not matched to a gene: 6. Germline CDR1 reads SGHTA; CDR2 reads FQGNSA. This CDR3 has 15 amino acids.